This TCR beta chain was recovered during a study of cytomegalovirus exposure and HLA in healthy donors. The PCR used 60 Vbeta and 13 Jbeta primers. TCRdb's table, derived via immunoSEQ multiplex PCR, lists solely in-frame clones and lacks some. The repertoire holds approximately 180,000 clones, with around 84% as singletons. Overall study results and limits: What a later analysis showed was that several of the most significant clusters appeared linked to common viral pathogens.

This clone was found once. Its antigen remains unidentified. The receptor comes from a woman aged 18-29 years in good health and CMV-seronegative. The sample was PBMCs.

The CDR3 region has the DNA TGTGCCAGCAGCGCCGGGACTAGCGGGAATAAAGAGCAGTTCTTC. As protein: CASSAGTSGNKEQFF. The rearrangement uses TRBV9 and TRBJ2-1, with 13 bases fitting TRBD2. The CDR3 runs 15 residues. The V and J ends lost 3 bases and 10 bases, in that order; junction bases with no gene match: 7. In germline, CDR1 is SGDLS, CDR2 YYNGEE.